The clone carrying this T cell receptor beta chain appeared once. The antigen is unknown. 60 Vbeta and 13 Jbeta primers were used in PCR. Clones were sequenced by immunoSEQ multiplex PCR, and TCRdb holds only the in-frame ones, with some missing. The table includes about 130,000 clones, around 63% detected once. These data originate in a study of cytomegalovirus exposure and HLA in healthy donors. Study information: Unique TCRs numbering roughly 85 million, obtained from HLA-typed donors, made up an early data release.

Study-wide results and limits: Reportedly, fewer N-insertions than the approximately 700-donor mean appeared in an Asian-associated ancestry cluster in a later analysis.

Healthy donors of bone marrow made up the group. Donors sampled were nominally healthy, though unrecorded immune exposures were likely. Per the germline V gene, CDR1 is SGDLS and CDR2 is YYNGEE. Losses at the gene ends were 4 bases for V and 6 bases for J; bases not matched to a gene: 9. The CDR3 consists of 15 residues. The sequence came from a human donor in good health. Material: PBMCs. The V call is TRBV9, the J call TRBJ2-4, with TRBD2 matching over 8 bases. The DNA of the CDR3 is TGTGCCAGCAGCCCCGGGACCGGGGGGGGAAACATTCAGTACTTC. Translation gives CASSPGTGGGNIQYF.